The 21 T cell receptor beta chains below come from one sample, sequenced in a study of beta chain features in type 1 diabetes. Reverse transcription of all isolated RNA meant that expressed TCRB transcripts were sequenced. Measured with immunoSEQ multiplex PCR; TCRdb has only the in-frame clones, and not every one. The data contain some 160,000 clones, about 9.8% of them singletons. The specimen sequenced was central memory CD4+ T cells from blood. These receptors were taken from a woman under 30 in good health.

The CDR3 here is CASRGQGTAEAFF. Written as DNA, the CDR3 is TGTGCCAGCAGAGGACAGGGGACAGCTGAAGCTTTCTTT. The V and J genes are TRBV9 and TRBJ1-1; 9 bases are shared with TRBD1. J lost 6 bases, V lost 5 bases, and 5 bases had no gene match. The germline V gene encodes CDR1 SGDLS and CDR2 YYNGEE. CDR3 length equals 13 residues.

V usage is TRBV4-1 and J usage is TRBJ2-7; 8 bases are a match to TRBD2. This CDR3 spans 14 amino acids. Germline assignment: CDR1 MGHRA and CDR2 YSYEKL. The J segment lost 4 bases and the V segment lost 2 bases, leaving 4 bases of the junction unmatched. Written as DNA, the CDR3 is TGCGCCAGCAGCCAACCGGGAGGGGGGTACGAGCAGTACTTC. It translates to CASSQPGGGYEQYF.

V gene TRBV19 combines with J gene TRBJ2-6; possibly TRBD1 for D (5 bases). This CDR3 has 17 residues. Germline CDR1 reads LNHDA; CDR2 reads SQIVND (reference sequence). Trimming removed 3 bases at V and 2 bases at J, with 14 bases between. The CDR3 coding sequence is TGTGCCAGTAGTATCGTGCAGGGCTTAGCTGGGGCCAACGTCCTGACTTTC. It codes for CASSIVQGLAGANVLTF.

This clone was observed a few times. The V call is TRBV19, the J call TRBJ2-3; D ambiguous. Germline V gene data show CDR1 as LNHDA and CDR2 as SQIVND (reference sequence). Trimming removed 5 bases from V and 0 bases from J, with 9 bases in between. This CDR3 has 14 amino acids. CDR3 loop: CASSPTSSTDTQYF. The CDR3 DNA reads TGTGCCAGTAGTCCAACTTCTAGCACAGATACGCAGTATTTT. The entire variable domain, with the rest obtained from reference TRBV19 and TRBJ2-3, is as follows: DGGITQSPKYLFRKEGQNVTLSCEQNLNHDAMYWYRQDPGQGLRLIYYSQIVNDFQKGDIAEGYSVSREKKESFPLTVTSAQKNPTAFYLCASSPTSSTDTQYFGPGTRLTVL.

To note about this clone: The same CDR3 can be traced to other DNA sequences in this sample. This rearrangement joins TRBV6-5 to TRBJ2-5; possible D gene TRBD1, 6 bases. The CDR3 extends over 14 amino acids. V lost 0 bases, J lost 2 bases, and 7 bases lay in between. Germline assignment: CDR1 MNHEY and CDR2 SVGAGI. This CDR3 reads CASSYSTGQETQYF. The CDR3 DNA reads as TGTGCCAGCAGTTACTCGACAGGTCAAGAGACCCAGTACTTC.

In its sample, this clone was seen a few times. This sequence joins TRBV5-1 and TRBJ2-7, with a weak D call TRBD1 (6 bases). Trimming removed 7 bases from V and 2 bases from J, with 19 bases in between. Germline V CDR1 and CDR2: SGHRS, YFSETQ. CDR3 size: 15 residues. The CDR3 sequence: CASGQGSGSAYEQYF. The CDR3 coding sequence is TGCGCCAGCGGCCAGGGGTCCGGATCCGCCTACGAGCAGTACTTC.

V and J are TRBV7-6 and TRBJ1-3; D unclear. The V gene's germline CDR1 is SGHVS and CDR2 FNYEAQ. Trimming left V 5 bases short and J 0 bases short, with 14 bases between. This CDR3 contains 16 residues. CDR3 amino acids: CASSHLGSASGNTIYF. CDR3 coding DNA: TGTGCCAGCAGCCACTTGGGCTCTGCCTCTGGAAACACCATATATTTT.

The table lists this clone with a few counts. The CDR3 bases are TGTGCCAGCAGTCGCCTAAGTAGTGTAACTGAAGCTTTCTTT. It specifies CASSRLSSVTEAFF. This rearrangement joins TRBV6-5 to TRBJ1-1; D is uncertain. V lost 5 bases and J 5 bases, leaving 15 bases between the germline ends. This CDR3 is 14 amino acids long. From germline, CDR1 is MNHEY and CDR2 SVGAGI.

The chain joins TRBV5-6 to TRBJ1-1; D unclear. The V gene's germline CDR1 is SGHDT and CDR2 YYEEEE. CDR3 length equals 13 residues. Trimming removed 0 bases at V and 3 bases at J, with 6 bases between. This CDR3 reads CASSLVHYTEAFF. Here the CDR3 DNA reads TGTGCCAGCAGCTTGGTCCACTACACTGAAGCTTTCTTT.

A few counts support this clone. The V call is TRBV10-3, the J call TRBJ1-2; TRBD1 aligns across 7 bases. V lost 5 bases, J lost 7 bases, and 7 bases stayed unmatched. Looked up from germline, CDR1 is ENHRY and CDR2 is SYGVKD. CDR3 length: 13 amino acids. CDR3 protein: CAISTGEESGYTF. The CDR3 DNA sequence: TGTGCCATCAGTACAGGGGAGGAGAGTGGCTACACCTTC.

This clone was counted a few times. The V call is TRBV6-5, the J call TRBJ1-1; D unresolved. From germline, CDR1 is MNHEY and CDR2 SVGAGI. The CDR3 extends over 14 amino acids. Trimming removed 2 bases at V and 3 bases at J, with 10 bases between. The CDR3 DNA reads as TGTGCCAGCAGTTACGAGATATCGGACACTGAAGCTTTCTTT. This sequence encodes CASSYEISDTEAFF.

This clone was seen more than once but under ten times. The rearrangement links TRBV19 to TRBJ2-1, with TRBD2 identical over 9 bases. V gave up 5 bases and J gave up 9 bases; unmatched junction bases: 11. Germline-derived CDR1 and CDR2 are LNHDA and SQIVND (reference sequence). CDR3 length: 15 residues. DNA for the CDR3: TGTGCCAGTAGTTCGGCGGGGGGGTATCTTGGTGAGCAGTTCTTC. This sequence encodes CASSSAGGYLGEQFF.

This rearrangement joins TRBV11-2 to TRBJ2-1, with 13 bases aligning to TRBD2. Trimming at V came to 4 bases and at J to 3 bases, leaving 3 bases not matched to a gene. Germline CDR1 and CDR2: SGHAT and FQNNGV. The CDR3 has 16 residues. The CDR3: CASSSGTSGIYNEQFF. For the CDR3, the DNA is TGTGCCAGCAGCTCCGGGACTAGCGGGATCTACAATGAGCAGTTCTTC.

This chain connects TRBV30 to TRBJ2-4, with 8 bases aligning to TRBD2. CDR3 length: 17 amino acids. Germline V gives CDR1 GTSNPN, CDR2 SVGIG (reference sequence). J gave up 1 base and V 1 base, and 9 bases lay outside the gene matches. CDR3: CAWSEATSGYAKNIQYF. In DNA, the CDR3 is TGTGCCTGGAGTGAGGCTACTAGCGGTTACGCCAAAAACATTCAGTACTTC.

The V call is TRBV29-1, the J call TRBJ2-1; TRBD2 agrees at 10 bases. This CDR3 comprises 14 residues. V gave up 7 bases and J gave up 3 bases; unmatched junction bases: 6. In germline, CDR1 is SQVTM, CDR2 ANQGSEA. The CDR3: CSAEGLASYNEQFF. CDR3 nucleotides: TGCAGCGCAGAGGGACTAGCGAGCTACAATGAGCAGTTCTTC.

In the case of this clone: Other DNA sequences of this sample code for an identical CDR3. This sequence joins TRBV20-1 and TRBJ2-7; D uncertain. V lost 3 bases and J 3 bases, leaving 6 bases between the germline ends. Germline V gives CDR1 DFQATT, CDR2 SNEGSKA (reference sequence). This CDR3 contains 11 residues. The DNA of the CDR3 is TGCAGTGCTAGCTACTACTACGAGCAGTACTTC. This sequence encodes CSASYYYEQYF.

V gene TRBV29-1 combines with J gene TRBJ2-1, with 10 bases that match TRBD1. Germline V CDR1 and CDR2: SQVTM, ANQGSEA. This CDR3 region has 14 residues. Trimming took 3 bases from V and 5 from J; bases not matched to a gene: 4. CDR3 sequence: CSVERDRGHNEQFF. The CDR3 DNA is TGCAGCGTTGAGAGGGACAGGGGCCACAATGAGCAGTTCTTC.

There are a few counts of this clone. This chain joins TRBV5-1 and TRBJ2-2; a weak D match, TRBD2 (5 bases). The CDR3 has 14 residues. The ends were cut back, 3 bases at V and 7 bases at J, with 13 bases in the middle. Germline CDR1 is SGHRS and CDR2 is YFSETQ. This CDR3 reads CASSSEGAGGELFF. Written as DNA, the CDR3 is TGCGCCAGCAGCTCCGAGGGCGCGGGCGGGGAGCTGTTTTTT.

The rearrangement links TRBV4-1 to TRBJ2-1; maybe TRBD2 (6 bases). Germline values: CDR1 MGHRA, CDR2 YSYEKL. Trimming shortened V by 0 bases and J by 2 bases, and 11 bases separated the two germline ends. This CDR3 has 16 residues. As DNA, the CDR3 is TGCGCCAGCAGCCAAGATCTGGAGGGAACCTACAATGAGCAGTTCTTC. Residues: CASSQDLEGTYNEQFF.

A few counts support this clone. The V and J genes are TRBV9 and TRBJ2-1, with a tentative D call TRBD1 (5 bases). The CDR3 is made up of 16 amino acids. V shed 2 bases and J shed 2 bases, with 14 bases lying between them. CDR1 is SGDLS, CDR2 YYNGEE, per germline. This chain's CDR3 is CASSVRQGRTYNEQFF. The DNA for the CDR3 is TGTGCCAGCAGCGTCCGCCAGGGTCGCACCTACAATGAGCAGTTCTTC.

This chain uses TRBV2 with TRBJ1-2, with a weak D call TRBD1 (6 bases). V was trimmed by 5 bases and J by 8 bases, leaving 18 bases between them. Germline lookup yields CDR1 SNHLY and CDR2 FYNNEI. The CDR3 covers 14 residues. CDR3 in DNA: TGTGCCAGCAGTATCTCCCTGGGGGGGCAGGGCTACACCTTC. Translating it yields CASSISLGGQGYTF.